One and the same sample provided the 27 T cell receptor beta chains below, sequenced in a study of T-cell reconstitution after alpha-beta-depleted transplantation in children. The library targeted TCRbeta and was prepared with unique molecular identifiers. TCRdb analysed the PCR reads with MiXCR anew, one entry per CDR3 protein. This sample has about 690,000 distinct CDR3 sequences, with around 17% found just once. The starting material was PBMCs from the stem cell graft donor, obtained from the stem cell graft. The receptors were gathered from a human donor who donated a stem cell graft to a child with acute myeloid leukemia.

This clonotype was picked up many times. V usage is TRBV20-1 and J usage is TRBJ1-1; no clear D gene. V lost 3 bases and J 3 bases, leaving 20 bases between the germline ends. The CDR3 covers 16 residues. Per the germline V gene, CDR1 is DFQATT and CDR2 is SNEGSKA (reference sequence). CDR3 DNA sequence: TGCAGTGCTAGTTGGGAGTCAGGCCCCATTGACACTGAAGCTTTCTTT. This codes for CSASWESGPIDTEAFF.

This clonotype was detected ten times or more. This chain's CDR3 is CASSLGTSGGTLLPYEQYV. For the CDR3, the DNA is TGTGCCAGCAGTTTAGGGACTAGCGGGGGGACACTCCTACCCTACGAGCAGTACGTC. The rearrangement uses TRBV28 and TRBJ2-7; 15 positions agree with TRBD2. The V gene's germline CDR1 is MDHEN and CDR2 SYDVKM. The CDR3 covers 19 residues. The trim removed 2 bases at V and 2 bases at J, leaving 10 bases unmatched.

This clonotype was found many times. The chain carries TRBV29-1 and TRBJ2-1; no firm D call. From germline, CDR1 is SQVTM and CDR2 ANQGSEA. This CDR3 is built from 13 residues. Trimming removed 3 bases at V and 12 bases at J, with 18 bases between. The CDR3 loop is CSVDKSWPDAQFF. CDR3 sequence (DNA): TGCAGCGTTGATAAGTCTTGGCCGGACGCGCAGTTCTTC.

This clonotype was counted a few times. The chain employs TRBV15 and TRBJ2-1; tentative D call: TRBD2 (5 bases). The CDR3 covers 17 residues. V lost 0 bases and J lost 0, with 12 bases in between. Germline V gene sequence: CDR1 LNHNV, CDR2 YYDKDF (reference sequence). Here the CDR3 reads CATSRDPGSSSYNEQFF. CDR3 nucleotides: TGTGCCACCAGCAGAGATCCGGGGAGTAGCTCCTACAATGAGCAGTTCTTC.

This clonotype was detected ten times or more. This sequence joins TRBV7-6 and TRBJ2-7, with 8 bases aligning to TRBD1. J gave up 0 bases and V 5 bases, and 9 bases lay outside the gene matches. The CDR3 totals 16 residues. Germline-derived CDR1 and CDR2 are SGHVS and FNYEAQ. CDR3 residues: CASSPGWDRHSYEQYF. CDR3 DNA: TGTGCCAGCAGCCCAGGTTGGGACAGGCACTCCTACGAGCAGTACTTC.

This clonotype was recorded at least ten times. V gene TRBV4-3 combines with J gene TRBJ2-2; D remains unclear. CDR1 LGHNA and CDR2 YSLEER come from the germline V gene. The CDR3 has 13 residues. The V gene lost 3 bases and the J gene lost 6 bases, with 8 bases spanning the gap. The CDR3 loop reads CASSHPRAGELFF. Written as DNA, the CDR3 is TGCGCCAGCAGCCACCCCCGAGCCGGGGAGCTGTTTTTT.

This clonotype was counted at least ten times. This chain connects TRBV20-1 to TRBJ2-1, with D unclear. Germline assignment: CDR1 DFQATT and CDR2 SNEGSKA (reference sequence). This CDR3 has 15 residues. V lost 3 bases and J 0 bases, leaving 12 bases between the germline ends. The CDR3 spells CSASGQEPSYNEQFF. The CDR3, as DNA: TGCAGTGCTAGTGGGCAGGAGCCCTCCTACAATGAGCAGTTCTTC.

The table lists this clonotype with many counts. The chain has TRBV5-1 and TRBJ2-1; weak D call: TRBD1 (6 bases). There are 12 residues in the CDR3. Deletions cut 5 bases from V and 6 bases from J, with 9 bases between. The germline V gene has CDR1 SGHRS and CDR2 YFSETQ. The CDR3, as DNA: TGCGCCAGCAGGACAGGAAGCAATGAGCAGTTCTTC. The encoded protein is CASRTGSNEQFF.

The chain combines TRBV5-1 with TRBJ2-1; TRBD1 aligns across 11 bases. J gave up 7 bases and V 0 bases, and 3 bases lay outside the gene matches. The length of the CDR3 is 15 residues. Per germline, CDR1 SGHRS and CDR2 YFSETQ. DNA for the CDR3: TGCGCCAGCAGCTTGGTAGGGACAGGGGGAAATGAGCAGTTCTTC. Protein sequence: CASSLVGTGGNEQFF.

V gene TRBV5-6 combines with J gene TRBJ2-2; 7 bases are a match to TRBD1. After removal of 6 bases from V and 7 bases from J, the junction contained 9 bases not matched to a gene. Germline values: CDR1 SGHDT, CDR2 YYEEEE. The CDR3 length is 14 residues. The CDR3 sequence: CASTTGTVYGELFF. The DNA for the CDR3 is TGTGCCAGCACTACCGGGACAGTGTACGGGGAGCTGTTTTTT. Variable domain in full (rest from reference TRBV5-6 and TRBJ2-2): DAGVTQSPTHLIKTRGQQVTLRCSPKSGHDTVSWYQQALGQGPQFIFQYYEEEERQRGNFPDRFSGHQFPNYSSELNVNALLLGDSALYLCASTTGTVYGELFFGEGSRLTVL.

The chain combines TRBV20-1 with TRBJ1-3; TRBD1 agrees at 7 bases. The length of the CDR3 is 16 residues. With 3 bases clipped from V and 3 bases from J, the junction kept 11 bases outside the gene matches. CDR1 DFQATT and CDR2 SNEGSKA come from the germline V gene (reference sequence). The chain's CDR3 is CSASPTQGVRGNTIYF. Written as DNA, the CDR3 is TGCAGTGCTAGCCCCACCCAGGGGGTACGTGGAAACACCATATATTTT.

This clonotype was picked up many times. This chain connects TRBV20-1 to TRBJ2-1; unclear D gene. The CDR3 covers 14 residues. Germline lookup yields CDR1 DFQATT and CDR2 SNEGSKA (reference sequence). V lost 4 bases and J 4 bases, leaving 14 bases between the germline ends. The chain's CDR3 is CSATIGSRYNEQFF. The CDR3 DNA sequence: TGCAGTGCTACTATCGGGTCCCGGTACAATGAGCAGTTCTTC.

This clonotype was seen at least ten times. This chain links TRBV29-1 with TRBJ2-7, with D unclear. Germline assignment: CDR1 SQVTM and CDR2 ANQGSEA. The CDR3 totals 10 residues. V was trimmed by 4 bases and J by 4 bases, leaving 5 bases between them. The CDR3 reads CSVGGYEQYF. CDR3 in DNA: TGCAGCGTTGGGGGTTACGAGCAGTACTTC.

Notes on this clonotype: A read error may explain this, as a much larger clone is one base away. The chain couples TRBV29-1 to TRBJ1-6; the D is unclear. CDR1 and CDR2 (germline): SQVTM, ANQGSEA. This CDR3 has 14 residues. As DNA, the CDR3 is TGCAGCGTATCGGTTAGCTCCTCTAATTCACCCCTCCACTTT. As protein: CSVSVSSSNSPLHF.

This clonotype occurred many times. The V and J genes are TRBV27 and TRBJ2-3, with TRBD1 identical over 7 bases. This CDR3 spans 18 amino acids. Germline V gene lookup returns CDR1 MNHEY and CDR2 SMNVEV (reference sequence). Trimming at V came to 3 bases and at J to 0 bases, leaving 12 bases not matched to a gene. CDR3 region: CASSFVRDSRSSTDTQYF. CDR3 in DNA: TGTGCCAGCAGTTTCGTGAGGGACAGTAGATCTAGCACAGATACGCAGTATTTT.

This clonotype was seen many times. The rearrangement uses TRBV20-1 and TRBJ1-5, with a possible D match to TRBD1 (5 bases). The CDR3 runs 15 residues. Germline CDR1 DFQATT, CDR2 SNEGSKA (reference sequence). V lost 6 bases to trimming and J lost 6 bases, with 21 bases between them. The CDR3: CSAQVAGGEGQPQHF. The CDR3 DNA reads TGCAGTGCCCAAGTCGCCGGGGGGGAAGGTCAGCCCCAGCATTTT.

This clonotype was found a few times. The chain combines TRBV20-1 with TRBJ1-2, with TRBD1 as a possible D gene (6 bases). CDR1 is DFQATT and CDR2 is SNEGSKA in the germline V gene (reference sequence). The germline V and J ends were trimmed by 5 bases and 7 bases, with 14 bases remaining between them. The CDR3 length is 12 residues. CDR3 sequence: CSAEEGEAGYTF. The DNA of the CDR3 is TGCAGTGCTGAGGAGGGGGAGGCTGGCTACACCTTC.

This clonotype has ten or more counts. The chain has TRBV10-3 and TRBJ2-1; 8 nucleotides line up with TRBD2. The V segment lost 6 bases and the J segment 3 bases; nucleotides outside the gene matches: 7. From germline, CDR1 is ENHRY and CDR2 SYGVKD. The CDR3 loop spans 15 amino acids. The CDR3 DNA sequence: TGTGCCATCAGGCTAAGCGGGGGAAACTACAATGAGCAGTTCTTC. Protein sequence: CAIRLSGGNYNEQFF.

This clonotype was detected only a few times. V gene TRBV5-5 combines with J gene TRBJ1-2; the match to TRBD1 covers 7 bases. Looked up from germline, CDR1 is SGHKS and CDR2 is YYEKEE (reference sequence). The V and J ends lost 0 bases and 4 bases, in that order; junction bases with no gene match: 12. The CDR3 has 17 amino acids. Here the CDR3 reads CASSLGPPGQSIYGYTF. The CDR3 DNA reads TGTGCCAGCAGCTTGGGGCCACCGGGACAGTCTATCTATGGCTACACCTTC. Looking up the rest from reference TRBV5-5 and TRBJ1-2 gives the full variable domain: DAGVTQSPTHLIKTRGQQVTLRCSPISGHKSVSWYQQVLGQGPQFIFQYYEKEERGRGNFPDRFSARQFPNYSSELNVNALLLGDSALYLCASSLGPPGQSIYGYTFGSGTRLTVV.

This rearrangement joins TRBV6-2 or TRBV6-3 to TRBJ1-1, with D perhaps TRBD1 (5 bases). V lost 6 bases and J lost 5, with 19 bases in between. The CDR3 is 15 amino acids. Germline CDR1 is MNHEY and CDR2 is SVGEGT. This chain's CDR3 is CASSPLGTFGTEAFF. CDR3 nucleotides: TGTGCCAGCAGCCCACTCGGGACTTTTGGGACTGAAGCTTTCTTT.

This clonotype has a handful of counts. The J gene is TRBJ2-7, the V gene TRBV7-2; D is uncertain. The length of the CDR3 is 14 residues. V was cut by 1 base and J by 4 bases, with 11 bases left in between. Germline CDR1 SGHTA, CDR2 FQGNSA. The CDR3 sequence is CASSLDPSGYEQYF. In DNA, the CDR3 is TGTGCCAGCAGCTTAGATCCCTCCGGGTACGAGCAGTACTTC. Filled out from reference TRBV7-2 and TRBJ2-7, the complete variable domain reads GAGVSQSPSNKVTEKGKDVELRCDPISGHTALYWYRQSLGQGLEFLIYFQGNSAPDKSGLPSDRFSAERTGGSVSTLTIQRTQQEDSAVYLCASSLDPSGYEQYFGPGTRLTVT.

This sequence joins TRBV3-1 and TRBJ1-5; 7 positions match TRBD1. Looked up from germline, CDR1 is LGHDT and CDR2 is YNNKEL (reference sequence). J gave up 5 bases and V 10 bases, and 8 bases lay outside the gene matches. This CDR3 is 13 amino acids long. The CDR3 is CAICPQGDQPQHF. The CDR3 nucleotides read TGTGCCATCTGTCCCCAGGGGGATCAGCCCCAGCATTTT.

This clonotype was observed at least ten times. The CDR3 here is CSARDPLAGGTKSYNEQFF. CDR3 DNA: TGCAGTGCTAGAGATCCCCTGGCGGGGGGAACAAAATCCTACAATGAGCAGTTCTTC. This chain uses TRBV20-1 with TRBJ2-1, with 8 bases that match TRBD2. V was clipped by 0 bases and J by 1 base; unmatched bases: 14. CDR3 size: 19 residues. Germline CDR1 DFQATT, CDR2 SNEGSKA (reference sequence).

This clonotype was picked up many times. This chain uses TRBV29-1 with TRBJ1-2; no reliable D call. The CDR3 is made up of 14 amino acids. Per the germline V gene, CDR1 is SQVTM and CDR2 is ANQGSEA. Trimming pared 0 bases from V and 3 bases from J, leaving 11 bases between. The CDR3 loop reads CSVEEETGYYGYTF. The CDR3 coding sequence is TGCAGCGTTGAAGAGGAAACGGGGTACTATGGCTACACCTTC.

This clonotype turned up a few times. V gene TRBV20-1 combines with J gene TRBJ2-3; D uncertain. The CDR3 is 16 residues long. The V gene's germline CDR1 is DFQATT and CDR2 SNEGSKA (reference sequence). Trimming cost V 0 bases and J 0 bases, with 13 bases left between them. CDR3 sequence reads: CSARDFILGSTDTQYF. The CDR3 nucleotides are TGCAGTGCTAGAGACTTTATCCTGGGGAGCACAGATACGCAGTATTTT.

This clonotype has more than one count but fewer than ten. The chain couples TRBV4-3 to TRBJ1-1, with D perhaps TRBD1 (5 bases). Germline CDR1 reads LGHNA; CDR2 reads YSLEER. The CDR3 covers 12 residues. V was trimmed by 3 bases and J by 8 bases, leaving 10 bases between them. CDR3: CASSQGRGEAFF. The DNA of the CDR3 is TGCGCCAGCAGCCAGGGGCGGGGAGAAGCTTTCTTT.

This clonotype was seen more than once but under ten times. V and J are TRBV27 and TRBJ1-1, with 8 nucleotides matching TRBD1. Germline V gene data show CDR1 as MNHEY and CDR2 as SMNVEV (reference sequence). This CDR3 comprises 14 residues. V shed 7 bases, J shed 6 bases, and the junction held 10 bases outside the gene matches. CDR3 nucleotide sequence: TGTGCCAGCACCACAGGGGGGGGACGGTCTGAAGCTTTCTTT. This encodes CASTTGGGRSEAFF.